The source of this TCR beta chain is a study of cytomegalovirus exposure and HLA in healthy donors. For the study at large: HLA-typed donors were the source of about 85 million unique TCRs held in an early data release. Overall study results and limits: Relative to the approximately 670-donor mean, N-insertions were reportedly fewer in an Asian-associated ancestry cluster in a later analysis.

Use of 60 Vbeta and 13 Jbeta primers characterized the PCR. Assay used: immunoSEQ multiplex PCR; TCRdb lists only in-frame clones, some missing. The table has 150,000 to 200,000 clones, roughly three quarters seen once. Worth noting for this clone: Its antigen is unknown.

CDR1 and CDR2 from the germline V gene are LGHNA and YSLEER. There are 13 residues in the CDR3. V dropped 3 bases and J dropped 7 bases, with 10 bases sitting between them. The chain combines TRBV4-3 with TRBJ2-1; perhaps TRBD2 as D (6 bases). The sequencing input was PBMCs. This clonotype was obtained from a man between 40 and 49 years old in good health and CMV-seropositive. As DNA, the CDR3 is TGCGCCAGCAGCCAGTACCGGGGGAATGAGCAGTTCTTC. Residues: CASSQYRGNEQFF.